What follows are 9 T cell receptor beta chains derived from one specimen sequenced in a study of shared clonotypes between healthy human individuals. This table comes from immunoSEQ multiplex PCR, and its TCRdb copy is limited to in-frame clones, with some not included. Of roughly 2 million clones in the sample, about 95% were seen once. Naive CD8 cells lacked CD45RO and underwent positive selection for CCR7, leaving out terminally differentiated effector memory CD45RA+ cells. The sample consisted of naive CD8+ T cells sorted from blood. These TCRs come from a man between 18 and 35 years old in good health.

V usage is TRBV30 and J usage is TRBJ1-2; D call uncertain. This CDR3 region has 13 residues. The V end was cut by 5 bases, the J end by 5 bases, with 15 bases between. The germline gives CDR1 GTSNPN, CDR2 SVGIG (reference sequence). This CDR3 is CAWGRAEVYGYTF. The CDR3 DNA follows: TGTGCCTGGGGGAGGGCCGAAGTTTATGGCTACACCTTC.

CDR3 sequence: CASSGQSLQETQYF. The CDR3 DNA sequence: TGTGCCAGCAGTGGACAGTCCCTCCAAGAGACCCAGTACTTC. The genes are TRBV9 and TRBJ2-5, with D possibly being TRBD1 (6 bases). There are 14 residues in the CDR3. The V and J ends lost 5 bases and 1 base respectively, with 12 bases between them. CDR1 SGDLS and CDR2 YYNGEE come from the germline V gene.

Points on this clone: The sample holds other DNA sequences that translate to the same CDR3. This chain connects TRBV4-1 to TRBJ2-7; D unresolved. The CDR3 sequence is 13 residues long. Germline lookup yields CDR1 MGHRA and CDR2 YSYEKL. V lost 1 base, J lost 1 base, and 5 bases lay in between. CDR3 coding DNA: TGCGCCAGCAGCCAAGCTGGGTCCTACGAGCAGTACTTC. It yields the protein CASSQAGSYEQYF.

V is TRBV5-6 and J is TRBJ1-6; TRBD1 might be the D (6 bases). Per the germline V gene, CDR1 is SGHDT and CDR2 is YYEEEE. This CDR3 is 12 amino acids long. Trimming shortened V by 4 bases and J by 14 bases, and 13 bases separated the two germline ends. The CDR3, as DNA: TGTGCCAGCAGCCTGGGACATTCGGCCCTCCACTTT. Its translation: CASSLGHSALHF.

This clone appeared once. V gene TRBV10-2 combines with J gene TRBJ2-3; no reliable D call. CDR3 length: 13 residues. V was trimmed by 7 bases and J by 0 bases, leaving 8 bases between them. Germline V lookup: CDR1 WSHSY, CDR2 SAAADI. In DNA, the CDR3 is TGCGCCAGCACCCTTACTAGCACAGATACGCAGTATTTT. Translated, it gives CASTLTSTDTQYF.

As to this clone: Other nucleotide sequences in the sample specify the same CDR3. V and J are TRBV11-2 and TRBJ2-1; 8 bases line up with TRBD2. V gave up 1 base and J gave up 3 bases; unmatched junction bases: 2. The CDR3 length is 15 residues. The germline V gene encodes CDR1 SGHAT and CDR2 FQNNGV. The DNA of the CDR3 is TGTGCCAGCAGCTTAGTAGCGGGACTCTACAATGAGCAGTTCTTC. Amino acid sequence: CASSLVAGLYNEQFF.

This clone was seen just once. The genes are TRBV6-5 and TRBJ1-2; 8 bases fit TRBD1. The junction had 14 bases not matched to a gene; V was cut back by 5 bases and J by 9 bases. Germline V lookup: CDR1 MNHEY, CDR2 SVGAGI. The CDR3 consists of 15 residues. The CDR3 DNA reads TGTGCCAGCAGTGCCGGGGACAGGCCTTCGTATAGCTACACCTTC. It is translated as CASSAGDRPSYSYTF.

Points on this clone: The same CDR3 can be traced to other DNA sequences in this sample. The rearrangement joins TRBV5-1 to TRBJ2-1; D gene ambiguous. The germline gives CDR1 SGHRS, CDR2 YFSETQ. The CDR3 has 13 amino acids. Trimming removed 4 bases at V and 0 bases at J, with 5 bases between. Here the CDR3 DNA reads TGCGCCAGCAGCCCTAGCTCCTACAATGAGCAGTTCTTC. Translating it yields CASSPSSYNEQFF.

This clone was picked up one time. The same CDR3 can be traced to other DNA sequences in this sample. The V call is TRBV10-1, the J call TRBJ2-7; the D gene is possibly TRBD1 (5 bases). CDR1 is WNHNN, CDR2 SYGVQD, per germline (reference sequence). The CDR3 is 14 residues long. V was cut by 0 bases and J by 0 bases, with 6 bases left in between. DNA for the CDR3: TGCGCCAGCAGTGAGTCGACAGTCTCCTACGAGCAGTACTTC. Its protein product is CASSESTVSYEQYF.